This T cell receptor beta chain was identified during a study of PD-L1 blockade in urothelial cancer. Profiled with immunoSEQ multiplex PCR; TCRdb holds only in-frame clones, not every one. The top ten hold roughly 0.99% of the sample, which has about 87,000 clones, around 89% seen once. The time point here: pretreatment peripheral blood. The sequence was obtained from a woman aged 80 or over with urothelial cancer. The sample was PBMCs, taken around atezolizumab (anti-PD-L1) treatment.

The CDR3 is CASSLYEEDNQPQHF. In DNA, the CDR3 is TGTGCCAGCAGCTTGTATGAGGAGGACAATCAGCCCCAGCATTTT. The chain has TRBV5-4 and TRBJ1-5; D remains ambiguous. The CDR3 spans 15 residues. Germline V lookup: CDR1 SGHNT, CDR2 YYREEE (reference sequence). Trimming removed 1 base at V and 3 bases at J, with 11 bases between. The whole variable domain, remainder taken from reference TRBV5-4 and TRBJ1-5, is ETGVTQSPTHLIKTRGQQVTLRCSSQSGHNTVSWYQQALGQGPQFIFQYYREEENGRGNFPPRFSGLQFPNYSSELNVNALELDDSALYLCASSLYEEDNQPQHFGDGTRLSIL.